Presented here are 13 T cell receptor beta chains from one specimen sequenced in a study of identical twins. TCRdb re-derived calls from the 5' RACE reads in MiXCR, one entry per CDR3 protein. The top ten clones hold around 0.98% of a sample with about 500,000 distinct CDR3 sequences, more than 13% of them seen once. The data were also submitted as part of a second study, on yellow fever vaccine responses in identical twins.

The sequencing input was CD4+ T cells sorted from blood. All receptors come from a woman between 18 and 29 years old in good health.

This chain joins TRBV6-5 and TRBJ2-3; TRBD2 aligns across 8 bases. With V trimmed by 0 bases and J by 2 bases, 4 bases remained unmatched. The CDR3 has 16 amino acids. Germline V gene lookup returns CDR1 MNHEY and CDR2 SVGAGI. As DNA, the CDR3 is TGTGCCAGCAGTTACTCCAAGCGGGAGAACACAGATACGCAGTATTTT. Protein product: CASSYSKRENTDTQYF.

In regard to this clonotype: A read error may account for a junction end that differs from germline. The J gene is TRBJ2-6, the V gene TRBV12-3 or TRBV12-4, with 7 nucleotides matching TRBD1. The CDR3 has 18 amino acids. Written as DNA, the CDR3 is TGTGCCAGCACCCTTTTCGGACAGGTGGGCTCTTGGGCCAACGTCCTGACTTTC. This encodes CASTLFGQVGSWANVLTF.

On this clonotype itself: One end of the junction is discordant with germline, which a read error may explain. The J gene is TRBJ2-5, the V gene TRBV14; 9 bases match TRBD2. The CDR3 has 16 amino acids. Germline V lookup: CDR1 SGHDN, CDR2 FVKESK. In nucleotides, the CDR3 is TGTGCCAGCAGCCCGCTCCTAGCGGGAAGGCAAGAGAGCCAGTACTTC. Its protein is CASSPLLAGRQESQYF.

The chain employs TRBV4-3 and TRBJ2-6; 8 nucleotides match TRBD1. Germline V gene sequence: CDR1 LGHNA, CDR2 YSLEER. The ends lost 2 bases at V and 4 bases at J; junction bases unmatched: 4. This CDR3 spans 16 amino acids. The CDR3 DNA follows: TGCGCCAGCAGCCAAAACAGGGGGTACGGGGCCAACGTCCTGACTTTC. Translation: CASSQNRGYGANVLTF.

CDR3 sequence (DNA): TGTGCCAGCAGTTTAAATGATGAAGCTTTCTTT. It encodes CASSLNDEAFF. The chain recombines TRBV12-3 or TRBV12-4 with TRBJ1-1; D unclear. The CDR3 spans 11 residues. Trimming removed 2 bases from V and 7 bases from J, with 5 bases in between.

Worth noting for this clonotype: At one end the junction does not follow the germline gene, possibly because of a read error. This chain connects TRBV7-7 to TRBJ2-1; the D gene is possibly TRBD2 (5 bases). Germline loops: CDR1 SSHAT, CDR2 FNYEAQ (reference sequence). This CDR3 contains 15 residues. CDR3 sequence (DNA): TGTGCTAGCAGTAAAACTAGTGGTGCCTACAATGAGCAGTTCTTC. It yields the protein CASSKTSGAYNEQFF.

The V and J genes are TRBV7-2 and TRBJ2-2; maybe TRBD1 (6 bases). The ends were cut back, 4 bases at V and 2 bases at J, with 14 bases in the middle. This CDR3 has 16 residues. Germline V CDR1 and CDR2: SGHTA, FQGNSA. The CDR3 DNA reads TGTGCCAGCAGCTCACCCACAGGGTTTAACACCGGGGAGCTGTTTTTT. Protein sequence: CASSSPTGFNTGELFF.

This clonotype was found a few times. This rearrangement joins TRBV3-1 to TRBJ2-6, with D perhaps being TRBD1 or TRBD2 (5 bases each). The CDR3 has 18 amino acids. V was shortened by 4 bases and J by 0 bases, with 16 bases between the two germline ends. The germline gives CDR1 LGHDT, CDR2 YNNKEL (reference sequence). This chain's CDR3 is CASSLTGQGRSGANVLTF. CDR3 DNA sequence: TGTGCCAGCAGCCTGACGGGGCAGGGTCGCTCTGGGGCCAACGTCCTGACTTTC.

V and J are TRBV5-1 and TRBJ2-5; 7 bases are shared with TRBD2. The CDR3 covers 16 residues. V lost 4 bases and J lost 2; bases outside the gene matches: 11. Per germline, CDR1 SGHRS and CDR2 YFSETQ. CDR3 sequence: CASSPDGGSLQETQYF. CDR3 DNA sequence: TGCGCCAGCAGCCCGGACGGGGGGAGCTTACAAGAGACCCAGTACTTC. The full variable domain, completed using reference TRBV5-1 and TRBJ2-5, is KAGVTQTPRYLIKTRGQQVTLSCSPISGHRSVSWYQQTPGQGLQFLFEYFSETQRNKGNFPGRFSGRQFSNSRSEMNVSTLELGDSALYLCASSPDGGSLQETQYFGPGTRLLVL.

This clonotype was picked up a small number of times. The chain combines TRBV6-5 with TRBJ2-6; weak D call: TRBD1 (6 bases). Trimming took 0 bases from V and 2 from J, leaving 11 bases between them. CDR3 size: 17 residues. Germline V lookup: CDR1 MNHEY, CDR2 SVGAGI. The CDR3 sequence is CASSYSFRGAGANVLTF. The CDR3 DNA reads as TGTGCCAGCAGTTACTCATTCAGGGGCGCTGGGGCCAACGTCCTGACTTTC.

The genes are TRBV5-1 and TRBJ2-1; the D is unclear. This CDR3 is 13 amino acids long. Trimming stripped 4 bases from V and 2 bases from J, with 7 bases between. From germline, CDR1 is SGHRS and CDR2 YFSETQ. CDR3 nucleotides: TGCGCCAGCAGCACGGACCCCTACAATGAGCAGTTCTTC. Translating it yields CASSTDPYNEQFF.

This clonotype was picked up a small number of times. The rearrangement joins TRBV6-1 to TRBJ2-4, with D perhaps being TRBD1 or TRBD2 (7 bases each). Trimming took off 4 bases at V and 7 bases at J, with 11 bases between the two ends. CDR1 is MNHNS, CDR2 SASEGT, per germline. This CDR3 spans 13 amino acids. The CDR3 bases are TGTGCCAGCAGTGGCCAGGGGGGGAACATTCAGTACTTC. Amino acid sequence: CASSGQGGNIQYF.

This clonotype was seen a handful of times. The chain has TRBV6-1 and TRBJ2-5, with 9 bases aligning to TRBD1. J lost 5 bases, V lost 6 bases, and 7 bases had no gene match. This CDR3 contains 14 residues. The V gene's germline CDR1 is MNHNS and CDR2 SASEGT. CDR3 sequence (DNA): TGTGCCAGCAGGGGGACAGGGAGGACGGAGACCCAGTACTTC. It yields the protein CASRGTGRTETQYF.